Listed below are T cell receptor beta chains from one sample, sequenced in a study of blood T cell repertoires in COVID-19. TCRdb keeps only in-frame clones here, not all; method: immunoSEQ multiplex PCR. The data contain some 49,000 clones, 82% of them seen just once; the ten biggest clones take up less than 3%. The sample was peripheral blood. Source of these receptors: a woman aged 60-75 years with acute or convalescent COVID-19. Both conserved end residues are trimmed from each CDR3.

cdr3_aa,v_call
ASSPPGTGGLLGYT,TRBV18
ASSQDRRSRGSEKLF,TRBV3-1/TRBV3-2
ASSFPGQGFYGYT,TRBV28
ASRGRPGAYNEQF,TRBV5-6
ASSLGQNYGYT,TRBV6-5
ASSLGRGNTEAF,TRBV27
ATSKAGQGALYRAHNEQF,TRBV15
ASSLYDWTGGYNQPQH,TRBV7-8
AWSVGDRRNEQY,TRBV30
ASSLFAGGGTDTQY,TRBV4-1
ASSFMAGTGSAYEQY,TRBV28
ASSPSGDRGLTNEKLF,TRBV9
SASPQSPDTQY,TRBV20-1
ASSYSEGFSAQY,TRBV6-5
ASSLATGNQPQH,TRBV7-9
ASSDTGNEKLF,TRBV2
ASSFRGTSSYNEQF,TRBV7-9
ASSGTGTPLSQPQH,TRBV28
AAGQSGSVQY,TRBV30
ASSPPGTASSYEQY,TRBV4-2
ASSLATRYNEQF,TRBV7-8
ASSETYHRGNTEAF,TRBV6-6
SVGYRESSWGYT,TRBV29-1
ASSAGTAFNQPQH,TRBV9
ACLGQGSSYEQY,TRBV30
ASSTQTSGSSEQF,TRBV5-1
ASSPSGQVNSPLH,TRBV11-2
ASSDTSGGNEQF,TRBV6-4
ASSSLAGERYEQY,TRBV3-1/TRBV3-2
APAMGLPNTGELF,TRBV7-3
ASSLGRQPNSPLH,TRBV11-2
ASSPISGLADLEQF,TRBV19